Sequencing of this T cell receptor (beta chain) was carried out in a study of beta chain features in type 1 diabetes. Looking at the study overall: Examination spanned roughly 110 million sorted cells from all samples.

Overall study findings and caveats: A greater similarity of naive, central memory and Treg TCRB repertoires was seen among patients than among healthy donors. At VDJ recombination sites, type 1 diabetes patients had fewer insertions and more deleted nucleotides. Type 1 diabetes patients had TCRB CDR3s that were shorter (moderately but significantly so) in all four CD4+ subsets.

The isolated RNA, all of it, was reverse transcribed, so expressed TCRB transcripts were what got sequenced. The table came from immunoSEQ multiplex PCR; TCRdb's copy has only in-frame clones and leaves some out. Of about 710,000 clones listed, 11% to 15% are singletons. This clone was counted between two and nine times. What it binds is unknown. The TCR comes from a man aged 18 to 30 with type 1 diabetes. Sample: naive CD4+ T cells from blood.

The DNA of the CDR3 is TGCAGCGTCGCCTCTAGGGACTTCTATGGCTACACCTTC. Translation gives CSVASRDFYGYTF. The rearrangement joins TRBV29-1 to TRBJ1-2, with D tentatively TRBD1 (5 bases). Trimming left V 6 bases short and J 4 bases short, with 15 bases between. Germline V gene lookup returns CDR1 SQVTM and CDR2 ANQGSEA. The CDR3 length is 13 residues.